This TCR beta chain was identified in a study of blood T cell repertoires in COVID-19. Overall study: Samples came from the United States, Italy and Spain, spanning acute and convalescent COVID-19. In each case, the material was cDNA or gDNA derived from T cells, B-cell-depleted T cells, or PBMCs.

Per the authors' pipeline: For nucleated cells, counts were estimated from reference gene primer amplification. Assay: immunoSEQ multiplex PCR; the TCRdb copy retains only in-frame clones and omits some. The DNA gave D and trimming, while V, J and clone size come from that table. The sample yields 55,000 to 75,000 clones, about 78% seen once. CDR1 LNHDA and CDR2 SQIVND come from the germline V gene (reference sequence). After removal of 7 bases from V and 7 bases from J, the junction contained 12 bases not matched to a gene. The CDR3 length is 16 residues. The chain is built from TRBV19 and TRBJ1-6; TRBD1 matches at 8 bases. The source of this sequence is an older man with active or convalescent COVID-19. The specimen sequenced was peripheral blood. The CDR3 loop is CASNSFGQGNNSPLHF. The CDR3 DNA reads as TGTGCCAGTAACTCTTTCGGACAGGGAAACAATTCACCCCTCCACTTT.